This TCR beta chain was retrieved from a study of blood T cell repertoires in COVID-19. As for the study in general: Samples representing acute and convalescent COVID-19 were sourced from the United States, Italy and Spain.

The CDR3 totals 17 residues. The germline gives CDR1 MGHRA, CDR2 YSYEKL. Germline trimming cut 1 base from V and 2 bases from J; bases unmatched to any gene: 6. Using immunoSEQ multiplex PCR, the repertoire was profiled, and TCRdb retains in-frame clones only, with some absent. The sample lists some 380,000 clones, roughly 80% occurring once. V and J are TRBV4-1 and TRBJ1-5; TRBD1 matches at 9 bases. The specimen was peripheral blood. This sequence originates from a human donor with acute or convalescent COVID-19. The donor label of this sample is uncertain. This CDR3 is CASSQGTGTGRNQPQHF. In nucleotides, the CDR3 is TGCGCCAGCAGCCAAGGGACTGGGACAGGGCGCAATCAGCCCCAGCATTTT.